This T cell receptor (beta chain) was sequenced for a study of identical twins. Using its own MiXCR run on the 5' RACE reads, TCRdb lists one record per CDR3 protein. The sample contains 450,000 or so distinct CDR3 sequences, 12% to 15% of which appear only once. Unmatched junction bases numbered 8, after V lost 4 bases and J lost 1 base. Germline assignment: CDR1 MNHEY and CDR2 SMNVEV (reference sequence). The CDR3 has 16 amino acids. This sample was shared with a second study, whose subject was yellow fever vaccine responses in identical twins.

The chain recombines TRBV27 with TRBJ1-1, with 8 bases identical to TRBD1. The sequence came from a woman aged 18-30 years in good health. Sequenced sample: CD4+ T cells sorted from blood. The CDR3 loop reads CASSWGRGQANTEAFF. CDR3 DNA sequence: TGTGCCAGCAGTTGGGGCAGGGGGCAAGCGAACACTGAAGCTTTCTTT.